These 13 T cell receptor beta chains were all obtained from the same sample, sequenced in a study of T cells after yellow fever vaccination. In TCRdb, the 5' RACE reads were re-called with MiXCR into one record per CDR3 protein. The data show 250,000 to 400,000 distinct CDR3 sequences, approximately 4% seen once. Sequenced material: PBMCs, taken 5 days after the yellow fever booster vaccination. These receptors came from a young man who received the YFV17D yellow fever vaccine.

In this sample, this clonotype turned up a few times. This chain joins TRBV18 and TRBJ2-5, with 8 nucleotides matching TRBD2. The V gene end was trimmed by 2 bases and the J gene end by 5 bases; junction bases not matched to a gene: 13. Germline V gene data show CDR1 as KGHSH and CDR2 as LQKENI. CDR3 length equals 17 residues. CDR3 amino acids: CASSPKSPGTRLETQYF. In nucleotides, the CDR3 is TGTGCCAGCTCACCAAAGAGTCCCGGGACTAGATTGGAGACCCAGTACTTC.

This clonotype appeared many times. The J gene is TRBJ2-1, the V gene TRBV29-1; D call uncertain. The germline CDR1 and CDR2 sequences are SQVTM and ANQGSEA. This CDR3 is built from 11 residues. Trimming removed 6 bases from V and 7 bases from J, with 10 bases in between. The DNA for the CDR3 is TGCAGCGTGGGTCCTAGGAATGAGCAGTTCTTC. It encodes CSVGPRNEQFF.

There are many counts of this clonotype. The CDR3 DNA reads as TGTGCCAGCAGCGGGAGGGGTGCGCGCCGACTCTACGAGCAGTACGTC. It translates to CASSGRGARRLYEQYV. This sequence joins TRBV21-1 and TRBJ2-7; TRBD2 was called by the table and not checked on the DNA. TRBV21-1 is a pseudogene segment. This CDR3 has 16 amino acids.

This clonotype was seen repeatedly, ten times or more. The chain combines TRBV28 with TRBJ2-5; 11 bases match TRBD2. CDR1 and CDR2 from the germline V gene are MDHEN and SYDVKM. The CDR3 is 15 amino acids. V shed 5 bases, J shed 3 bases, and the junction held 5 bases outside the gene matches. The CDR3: CASSGGTSGEETQYF. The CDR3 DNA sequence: TGTGCCAGCAGTGGAGGGACTAGCGGAGAAGAGACCCAGTACTTC.

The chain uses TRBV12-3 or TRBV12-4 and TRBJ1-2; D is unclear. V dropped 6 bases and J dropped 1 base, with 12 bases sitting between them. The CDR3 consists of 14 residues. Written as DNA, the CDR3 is TGTGCCAGCAGACAAGGCCTTATTAACTATGGCTACACCTTC. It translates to CASRQGLINYGYTF.

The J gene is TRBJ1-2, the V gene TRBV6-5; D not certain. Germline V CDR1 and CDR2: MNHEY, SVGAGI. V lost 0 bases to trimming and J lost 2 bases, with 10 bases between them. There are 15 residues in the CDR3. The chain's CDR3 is CASSYSRRSNYGYTF. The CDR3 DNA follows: TGTGCCAGCAGTTACTCTCGCCGATCGAACTATGGCTACACCTTC.

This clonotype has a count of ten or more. This CDR3 reads CSASGLAGGGSYEQYF. Written as DNA, the CDR3 is TGCAGTGCTTCGGGACTAGCGGGGGGCGGGTCCTACGAGCAGTACTTC. This chain uses TRBV20-1 with TRBJ2-7, with 15 positions matching TRBD2. The CDR3 sequence is 16 residues long. Trimming took 5 bases from V and 1 from J; bases not matched to a gene: 6. The germline CDR1 and CDR2 sequences are DFQATT and SNEGSKA (reference sequence).

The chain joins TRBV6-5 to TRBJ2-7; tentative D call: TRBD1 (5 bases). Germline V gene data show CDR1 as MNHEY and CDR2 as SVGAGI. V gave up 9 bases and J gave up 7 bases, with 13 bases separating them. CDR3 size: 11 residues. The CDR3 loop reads CASLAGKEQYF. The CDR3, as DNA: TGTGCCAGTCTGGCAGGGAAGGAGCAGTACTTC.

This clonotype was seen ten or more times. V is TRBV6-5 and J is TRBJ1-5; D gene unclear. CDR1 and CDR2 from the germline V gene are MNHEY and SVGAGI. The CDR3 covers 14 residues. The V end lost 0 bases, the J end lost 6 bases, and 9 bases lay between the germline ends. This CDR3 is CASSYSSGSQPQHF. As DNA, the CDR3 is TGTGCCAGCAGTTACTCGTCTGGGAGTCAGCCCCAGCATTTT.

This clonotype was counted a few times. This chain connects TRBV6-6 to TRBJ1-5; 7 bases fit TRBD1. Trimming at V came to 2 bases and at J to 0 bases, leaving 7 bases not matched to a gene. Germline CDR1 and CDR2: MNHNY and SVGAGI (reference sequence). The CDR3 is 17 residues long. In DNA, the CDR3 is TGTGCCAGCAGTTACGCAGGGGGGGCTTATAGCAATCAGCCCCAGCATTTT. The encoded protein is CASSYAGGAYSNQPQHF.

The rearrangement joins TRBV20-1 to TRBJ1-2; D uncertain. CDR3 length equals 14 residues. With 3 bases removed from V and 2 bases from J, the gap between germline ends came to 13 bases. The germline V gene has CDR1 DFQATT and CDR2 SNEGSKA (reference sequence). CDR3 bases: TGCAGTGCTAGTTCCCACGGAGGGAACTATGGCTACACCTTC. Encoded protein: CSASSHGGNYGYTF.

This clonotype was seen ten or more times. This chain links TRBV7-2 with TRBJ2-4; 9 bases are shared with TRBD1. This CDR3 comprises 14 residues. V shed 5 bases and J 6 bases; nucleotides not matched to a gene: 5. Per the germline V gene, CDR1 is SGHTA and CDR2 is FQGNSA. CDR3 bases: TGTGCCAGCAGCACACCGGGACAGGGAAACATTCAGTACTTC. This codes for CASSTPGQGNIQYF. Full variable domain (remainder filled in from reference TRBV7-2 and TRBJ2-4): GAGVSQSPSNKVTEKGKDVELRCDPISGHTALYWYRQSLGQGLEFLIYFQGNSAPDKSGLPSDRFSAERTGGSVSTLTIQRTQQEDSAVYLCASSTPGQGNIQYFGAGTRLSVL.

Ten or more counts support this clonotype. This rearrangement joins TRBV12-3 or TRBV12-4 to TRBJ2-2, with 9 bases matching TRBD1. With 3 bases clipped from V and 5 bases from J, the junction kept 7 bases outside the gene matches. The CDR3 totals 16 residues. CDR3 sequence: CASSFGTGYRTGELFF. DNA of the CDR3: TGTGCCAGCAGTTTTGGGACAGGGTACCGAACCGGGGAGCTGTTTTTT.